The rows below give T cell receptor beta chains drawn from one sample of a study of OX40 agonist ivuxolimab in advanced cancers. Clones were read by immunoSEQ multiplex PCR, and TCRdb kept only the in-frame ones, dropping some. The data hold roughly 77,000 clones, with about 90% observed a single time. Sequencing was performed on CD4+ or CD8+ T cells sorted from blood, taken in a trial of the OX40 agonist ivuxolimab. All receptors derive from an adult with an advanced solid tumor such as melanoma, head and neck, liver or kidney cancer. CDR3s include the opening cysteine and the closing phenylalanine or tryptophan. Only part of the rows carry a size: once, few, many, or a class if the clone is expanded.

>NA|TRBJ2-1|TRBV10-2
CASSGGILAEVYNEQFF
>NA|TRBJ1-3|TRBV19
CASSPRWDSGNTIYF
>NA|TRBJ2-3|TRBV14
CASSQVGGSTDTQYF
>NA|TRBJ1-5|TRBV9
CASSVAGDQPQHF
>NA|TRBJ2-1|TRBV30
CACPRGSYNEQFF
>NA|TRBJ1-2|TRBV7-9
CASRLETGFGYTF
>once|TRBJ2-7|TRBV11-2
CASRKFPGLAGSYEQYF
>NA|TRBJ1-1|TRBV4-1
CASRPGWRNTEAFF
>NA|TRBJ2-5|TRBV11-2
CASSLGVDRAQETQYF
>NA|TRBJ1-2|TRBV29-1
CSVERDRGRGGYTF
>NA|TRBJ2-4|TRBV7-2
CASSLRQAKNIQYF
>NA|TRBJ2-7|TRBV7-8
CASSYAGSEQYF
>NA|TRBJ1-6|TRBV6-5
CASSSRDRGQSPLHF
>NA|TRBJ2-1|TRBV19
CASTPGQSAVTLWGQGADEQFF
>NA|TRBJ2-7|TRBV11-1
CASSSGVYEQYF
>once|TRBJ2-7|TRBV5-1
CASSLGGEQYF
>NA|TRBJ1-1|TRBV13
CASSLGGVATEAFF
>NA|TRBJ2-7|TRBV7-3
CASSLSAPDGGEQYF
>NA|TRBJ1-3|TRBV4-1
CASSQLYGPSSGNTIYF
>once|TRBJ2-1|TRBV18
CASSPRTSATMGNEQFF
>once|TRBJ1-4|TRBV19
CASREAATNEKLFF
>NA|TRBJ2-5|TRBV15
CATSRGLAGAQETQYF
>NA|TRBJ2-2|TRBV7-2
CASSSYDRDGTGELFF
>NA|TRBJ1-1|TRBV5-4
CASSWERVLNTEAFF
>NA|TRBJ2-3|TRBV5-1
CASSLLTGQGTQYF
>few|TRBJ2-1|TRBV7-9
CASSLAIWGWYNEQFF
>NA|TRBJ2-1|TRBV18
CASSPWREIGNEQFF
>NA|TRBJ2-1|TRBV7-8
CASSFGTRGSNEQFF
>NA|TRBJ2-2|TRBV19
CASSVTGGVDTGELFF
>NA|TRBJ2-7|TRBV5-6
CASSLDRRSQWRGEQYF
>NA|TRBJ2-3|TRBV4-3
CASSQEGPSGRAGWEADTQYF
>NA|TRBJ2-1|TRBV6-5
CASSYSVGPEQFF
>NA|TRBJ2-3|TRBV9
CASSPRTSGSSTDTQYF
>NA|TRBJ2-1|TRBV12-5
CASGWGGYRFSYNEQFF
>once|TRBJ1-4|TRBV5-1
CASSLAGTTNEKLFF
>NA|TRBJ1-1|TRBV30
CAWTRGDGNTEAFF
>NA|TRBJ2-1|TRBV30
CAWSVLGGPKITNEQFF
>NA|TRBJ1-1|TRBV2
CASSARGSMNTEAFF
>NA|TRBJ2-7|TRBV4-3
CASSQDWPRVDEQYF
>NA|TRBJ1-2|TRBV4-3
CASSQGRDYYGYTF
>NA|TRBJ2-5|TRBV19
CASSGQGTGGETQYF
>NA|TRBJ1-2|TRBV28
CASSRQVSETYGYTF
>NA|TRBJ2-5|TRBV6-4
CASRHRDRGGETQYF
>NA|TRBJ2-2|TRBV10-3
CAISGDRGDTGELFF
>NA|TRBJ1-5|TRBV6-6
CASSYGTGFGNQPQHF
>NA|TRBJ2-1|TRBV9
CASSSHRVDNEQFF